The 28 T cell receptor beta chains listed next were all sequenced from one sample in a study of blood T cell repertoires in COVID-19. Generated by immunoSEQ multiplex PCR, the TCRdb table keeps only in-frame clones and is missing some. There are roughly 360,000 clones in the sample; approximately 80% occur only once, and around 1% lies in the top ten. The sample was peripheral blood. The receptors derive from a human donor with acute or convalescent COVID-19. The donor label of this sample is uncertain.

V gene TRBV5-6 combines with J gene TRBJ2-7, with TRBD2 as a possible D gene (5 bases). The CDR3 sequence is 14 residues long. Germline CDR1 and CDR2: SGHDT and YYEEEE. V gave up 2 bases and J gave up 6 bases, with 15 bases separating them. CDR3 sequence reads: CASSFGLKGSEQYF. In DNA, the CDR3 is TGTGCCAGCAGCTTCGGACTCAAAGGGTCCGAGCAGTACTTC.

Only one count was recorded for this clone. V gene TRBV5-1 combines with J gene TRBJ1-6; TRBD1 agrees at 7 bases. The V and J ends lost 2 bases and 5 bases, in that order; junction bases with no gene match: 10. The CDR3 length is 17 residues. Germline lookup yields CDR1 SGHRS and CDR2 YFSETQ. In DNA form, the CDR3 reads TGCGCCAGCAGCTTCGGGGACAGCGAGCGCCATAATTCACCCCTCCACTTT. It encodes CASSFGDSERHNSPLHF. The entire variable domain, with the rest obtained from reference TRBV5-1 and TRBJ1-6, is as follows: KAGVTQTPRYLIKTRGQQVTLSCSPISGHRSVSWYQQTPGQGLQFLFEYFSETQRNKGNFPGRFSGRQFSNSRSEMNVSTLELGDSALYLCASSFGDSERHNSPLHFGNGTRLTVT.

This rearrangement joins TRBV6-6 to TRBJ2-5; 9 bases agree with TRBD2. Germline V gene data show CDR1 as MNHNY and CDR2 as SVGAGI (reference sequence). This CDR3 is 16 amino acids long. V shed 0 bases, J shed 1 base, and the junction held 3 bases outside the gene matches. CDR3 nucleotide sequence: TGTGCCAGCAGTTACTCGACAGCGGGAGGCCAAGAGACCCAGTACTTC. This gives the protein CASSYSTAGGQETQYF.

The chain employs TRBV7-8 and TRBJ2-2; weak D call: TRBD1 (6 bases). This CDR3 comprises 15 residues. Germline CDR1 SGHVS, CDR2 FQNEAQ. Trimming took 6 bases from V and 3 from J, leaving 14 bases between them. CDR3 nucleotide sequence: TGTGCCAGCAGGAGGACAGAGGGCTACACCGGGGAGCTGTTTTTT. Translated, it gives CASRRTEGYTGELFF.

This chain links TRBV30 with TRBJ1-2; D is unresolved. The CDR3 has 13 amino acids. Per germline, CDR1 GTSNPN and CDR2 SVGIG (reference sequence). The V and J ends lost 2 bases and 1 base respectively, with 8 bases between them. CDR3 residues: CAWSYTDNYGYTF. Written as DNA, the CDR3 is TGTGCCTGGAGTTATACAGATAACTATGGCTACACCTTC.

The chain combines TRBV5-1 with TRBJ2-7, with 7 bases lining up with TRBD1. The CDR3 consists of 14 residues. Germline V gene lookup returns CDR1 SGHRS and CDR2 YFSETQ. Unmatched junction bases numbered 3, after V lost 3 bases and J lost 0 bases. CDR3 amino acids: CASSWDSPSYEQYF. CDR3 sequence (DNA): TGCGCCAGCAGCTGGGACAGTCCCTCCTACGAGCAGTACTTC.

The chain links TRBV7-6 to TRBJ1-2; 9 bases line up with TRBD1. The CDR3 spans 14 residues. Germline V gene sequence: CDR1 SGHVS, CDR2 FNYEAQ. V was pared by 1 base and J by 7 bases, with 4 bases of the junction left unmatched. The CDR3, as DNA: TGTGCCAGCAGCTTAGGGGGGACAGGGTTTGGCTACACCTTC. Amino acids: CASSLGGTGFGYTF.

This clone has at least ten counts. V and J are TRBV3-1 (or the pseudogene TRBV3-2) and TRBJ2-7, with unresolved D. The CDR3 length is 13 residues. V gave up 0 bases and J gave up 5 bases, with 8 bases separating them. Germline CDR1 LGHDT, CDR2 YNNKEL (reference sequence). The CDR3 DNA is TGTGCCAGCAGCCAAGATTCGAGCCACGAGCAGTACTTC. Its translation: CASSQDSSHEQYF.

The chain uses TRBV5-6 and TRBJ2-7, with D perhaps TRBD1 (5 bases). In germline, CDR1 is SGHDT, CDR2 YYEEEE. V was shortened by 3 bases and J by 3 bases, with 10 bases between the two germline ends. This CDR3 has 13 residues. This CDR3 reads CASSSPQGYEQYF. The DNA for the CDR3 is TGTGCCAGCAGCTCCCCTCAGGGCTACGAGCAGTACTTC.

The V and J genes are TRBV5-1 and TRBJ1-3, with 7 bases lining up with TRBD1. Looked up from germline, CDR1 is SGHRS and CDR2 is YFSETQ. V lost 5 bases to trimming and J lost 0 bases; unmatched junction nucleotides: 8. CDR3 length: 16 residues. CDR3 sequence (DNA): TGCGCCAGCAGTCGGCAGGGGGTTGCCTCTGGAAACACCATATATTTT. Translation: CASSRQGVASGNTIYF.

The CDR3 protein is CASSYNARQETQYF. For the CDR3, the DNA is TGTGCCAGCAGCTACAACGCTAGACAAGAGACCCAGTACTTC. The chain is built from TRBV3-1 (or the pseudogene TRBV3-2) and TRBJ2-5; no reliable D call. The ends were cut back, 5 bases at V and 2 bases at J, with 12 bases in the middle. This CDR3 region has 14 residues. Per the germline V gene, CDR1 is LGHDT and CDR2 is YNNKEL (reference sequence).

This chain uses TRBV7-9 with TRBJ1-1; D uncertain. Trimming took off 2 bases at V and 0 bases at J, with 13 bases between the two ends. The V gene's germline CDR1 is SEHNR and CDR2 FQNEAQ (reference sequence). The CDR3 consists of 16 residues. This CDR3 is CASSLTSSRMNTEAFF. The CDR3 region has the DNA TGTGCCAGCAGCTTAACATCATCCAGGATGAACACTGAAGCTTTCTTT.

This sequence joins TRBV14 and TRBJ1-6; D remains ambiguous. The germline V gene has CDR1 SGHDN and CDR2 FVKESK. The CDR3 extends over 12 amino acids. Trimming stripped 5 bases from V and 9 bases from J, with 8 bases between. CDR3 sequence: CASSTGISPLHF. In nucleotides, the CDR3 is TGTGCCAGCAGCACGGGTATTTCACCCCTCCACTTT.

The J gene is TRBJ1-2, the V gene TRBV5-6; 7 positions match TRBD1. This CDR3 region has 15 residues. The ends lost 2 bases at V and 8 bases at J; junction bases unmatched: 12. CDR1 is SGHDT and CDR2 is YYEEEE in the germline V gene. This chain's CDR3 is CASSFPTPTGAGYTF. CDR3 sequence (DNA): TGTGCCAGCAGCTTTCCCACTCCCACAGGGGCCGGCTACACCTTC.

The rearrangement uses TRBV7-9 and TRBJ1-2; D possibly corresponds to TRBD1 (5 bases). Germline V lookup: CDR1 SEHNR, CDR2 FQNEAQ (reference sequence). Trimming pared 0 bases from V and 4 bases from J, leaving 12 bases between. The CDR3 totals 15 residues. CDR3 in amino acids: CASSLAQAGGYGYTF. The CDR3 DNA follows: TGTGCCAGCAGCTTAGCGCAAGCGGGGGGCTATGGCTACACCTTC.

This clone has more than one count but fewer than ten. This sequence joins TRBV4-1 and TRBJ1-6; 9 nucleotides line up with TRBD1. This CDR3 has 15 residues. Germline V lookup: CDR1 MGHRA, CDR2 YSYEKL. The ends lost 6 bases at V and 10 bases at J; junction bases unmatched: 10. The CDR3 region is CASRRGQGDRSPLHF. In DNA, the CDR3 is TGCGCCAGCAGGAGGGGACAGGGAGATAGGTCACCCCTCCACTTT.

This sequence joins TRBV18 and TRBJ2-1, with 8 bases that match TRBD2. The germline V gene encodes CDR1 KGHSH and CDR2 LQKENI. V lost 3 bases and J lost 8; bases outside the gene matches: 9. There are 15 residues in the CDR3. The CDR3 DNA reads as TGTGCCAGCTCACCGGGACTAGACGTGATCGATGAGCAGTTCTTC. The encoded protein is CASSPGLDVIDEQFF.

The rearrangement joins TRBV3-1 (or the pseudogene TRBV3-2) to TRBJ2-1; the match to TRBD2 covers 11 bases. The V gene's germline CDR1 is LGHDT and CDR2 YNNKEL (reference sequence). This CDR3 spans 19 amino acids. V was pared by 2 bases and J by 4 bases, with 13 bases of the junction left unmatched. The CDR3 here is CASSQRGLAGGRTYNEQFF. CDR3 DNA sequence: TGTGCCAGCAGCCAACGTGGGCTAGCGGGGGGCCGCACATACAATGAGCAGTTCTTC.

The gene calls are TRBV6-6 and TRBJ2-7; tentatively, D is TRBD2 (6 bases). The CDR3 is made up of 14 amino acids. CDR1 is MNHNY, CDR2 SVGAGI, per germline (reference sequence). The germline V and J ends were trimmed by 7 bases and 6 bases, with 19 bases remaining between them. In DNA form, the CDR3 reads TGTGCCAGCACTCAGCGCCTGGGGGGAGGCGAGCAGTACTTC. Its translation is CASTQRLGGGEQYF.

V and J are TRBV14 and TRBJ2-1, with TRBD2 identical over 11 bases. The CDR3 runs 16 residues. CDR1 and CDR2 from the germline V gene are SGHDN and FVKESK. Trimming took 2 bases from V and 8 from J; bases not matched to a gene: 8. In nucleotides, the CDR3 is TGTGCCAGCAGCCAAATTACTAGCGGGAGTCGTGATGAGCAGTTCTTC. Protein: CASSQITSGSRDEQFF.

The chain recombines TRBV5-6 with TRBJ2-3, with 10 nucleotides matching TRBD2. The junction had 9 bases not matched to a gene; V was cut back by 5 bases and J by 3 bases. Germline CDR1 and CDR2: SGHDT and YYEEEE. The CDR3 loop spans 16 amino acids. The CDR3 DNA follows: TGTGCCAGCAGTACTCCGTTTAGCGGGAGGACAGATACGCAGTATTTT. It yields the protein CASSTPFSGRTDTQYF.

V and J are TRBV6-6 and TRBJ2-1; 10 bases match TRBD1. The V gene end was trimmed by 7 bases and the J gene end by 7 bases; junction bases not matched to a gene: 10. Germline assignment: CDR1 MNHNY and CDR2 SVGAGI (reference sequence). This CDR3 has 15 residues. The CDR3 nucleotides read TGTGCCAGCACAAAGGAGCGACAGGGGGCAAATGAGCAGTTCTTC. It is translated as CASTKERQGANEQFF.

This clone was observed a handful of times. The chain combines TRBV20-1 with TRBJ1-1; D may be TRBD1 (5 bases). The CDR3 runs 11 residues. V dropped 4 bases and J dropped 7 bases, with 10 bases sitting between them. Germline-derived CDR1 and CDR2 are DFQATT and SNEGSKA (reference sequence). CDR3 region: CSATYRYEAFF. The CDR3 coding sequence is TGCAGTGCTACATACAGGTATGAAGCTTTCTTT.

J is TRBJ1-2 and V is TRBV5-1; the match to TRBD1 covers 9 bases. Germline V gives CDR1 SGHRS, CDR2 YFSETQ. This CDR3 is built from 15 residues. V gave up 4 bases and J gave up 0 bases; unmatched junction bases: 4. The CDR3: CASSLRDRANYGYTF. CDR3 DNA: TGCGCCAGCAGCCTCCGGGACAGGGCTAACTATGGCTACACCTTC. Full variable domain (outside the CDR3, taken from reference TRBV5-1 and TRBJ1-2): KAGVTQTPRYLIKTRGQQVTLSCSPISGHRSVSWYQQTPGQGLQFLFEYFSETQRNKGNFPGRFSGRQFSNSRSEMNVSTLELGDSALYLCASSLRDRANYGYTFGSGTRLTVV.

The J gene is TRBJ2-7, the V gene TRBV27; 9 positions match TRBD1. Germline V lookup: CDR1 MNHEY, CDR2 SMNVEV (reference sequence). The V gene end was trimmed by 8 bases and the J gene end by 3 bases; junction bases not matched to a gene: 2. CDR3 size: 12 residues. The CDR3 sequence is CASRDRVYEQYF. The CDR3, as DNA: TGTGCCAGCCGGGACAGGGTCTACGAGCAGTACTTC.

V and J are TRBV6-5 and TRBJ1-2; D ambiguous. Germline V gene lookup returns CDR1 MNHEY and CDR2 SVGAGI. V lost 0 bases to trimming and J lost 10 bases, with 9 bases between them. CDR3 length: 12 residues. CDR3 DNA: TGTGCCAGCAGTTACTCGAATACCTACTACACCTTC. Translation gives CASSYSNTYYTF.

The CDR3: CASSLGGTGNRGYTF. CDR3 DNA: TGTGCCAGCAGCCTTGGCGGGACAGGGAATCGTGGCTACACCTTC. The chain joins TRBV7-2 to TRBJ1-2; 9 nucleotides align to TRBD1. The CDR3 has 15 amino acids. Germline CDR1 reads SGHTA; CDR2 reads FQGNSA. After removal of 5 bases from V and 7 bases from J, the junction contained 11 bases not matched to a gene.

This chain links TRBV3-1 (or the pseudogene TRBV3-2) with TRBJ1-2; 7 nucleotides line up with TRBD1. Germline-derived CDR1 and CDR2 are LGHDT and YNNKEL (reference sequence). CDR3 length: 15 amino acids. Trimming at V came to 2 bases and at J to 0 bases, leaving 3 bases not matched to a gene. The CDR3 is CASSQRDRANYGYTF. The DNA of the CDR3 is TGTGCCAGCAGCCAACGGGACAGAGCTAACTATGGCTACACCTTC.